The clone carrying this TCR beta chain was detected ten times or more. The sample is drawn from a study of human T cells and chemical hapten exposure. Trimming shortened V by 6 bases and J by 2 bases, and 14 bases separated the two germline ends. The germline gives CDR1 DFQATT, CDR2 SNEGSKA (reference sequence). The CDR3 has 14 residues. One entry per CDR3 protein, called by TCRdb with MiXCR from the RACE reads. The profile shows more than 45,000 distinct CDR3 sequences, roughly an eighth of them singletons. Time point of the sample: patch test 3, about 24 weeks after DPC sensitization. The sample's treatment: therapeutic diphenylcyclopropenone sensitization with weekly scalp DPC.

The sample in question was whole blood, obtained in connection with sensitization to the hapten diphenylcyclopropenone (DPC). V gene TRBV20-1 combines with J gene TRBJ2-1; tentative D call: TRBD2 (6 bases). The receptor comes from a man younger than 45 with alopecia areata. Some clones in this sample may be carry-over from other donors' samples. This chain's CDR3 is CSARLGLPYNEQFF. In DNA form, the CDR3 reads TGCAGTGCCAGGTTGGGACTCCCCTACAATGAGCAGTTCTTC.